This is a list of T cell receptor beta chains from one sample in a study of T cell changes during pregnancy in multiple sclerosis. Data came from immunoSEQ multiplex PCR; TCRdb stores just in-frame clones and leaves some out. The sample lists about 50,000 clones; 80% to 95% were seen once. The sample was CD4+ T cells from peripheral blood mononuclear cells, taken after pregnancy. All receptors come from a female donor with multiple sclerosis, enrolled in a pregnancy study. Both conserved end residues are part of each CDR3. Each record gives: D gene, clone size, V gene, J gene, CDR3 DNA, CDR3 protein. A D gene is named only where the DNA matches it firmly. Clone size, where shown, is once, few, many, or a class for clones that have expanded.

D: .
size: .
V: TRBV28
J: TRBJ2-5
DNA: TGTGCCAGCAGCCTCCCCCTCAGCGGAGGACAAGAGACCCAGTACTTC
CDR3: CASSLPLSGGQETQYF

D: .
size: .
V: TRBV7-9
J: TRBJ2-7
DNA: TGTGCCAGCAGCTTCCAAGAGACAGGCGACGAGCAGTACTTC
CDR3: CASSFQETGDEQYF

D: .
size: .
V: TRBV9
J: TRBJ2-4
DNA: TGTGCCAGCAGCGTTTCAGGGGAGCCCAAAAACATTCAGTACTTC
CDR3: CASSVSGEPKNIQYF

D: TRBD2
size: .
V: TRBV19
J: TRBJ2-4
DNA: TGTGCCAGTAGTAAACAACCTGGGACTAGCGGATCCAAAAACATTCAGTACTTC
CDR3: CASSKQPGTSGSKNIQYF

D: TRBD1
size: .
V: TRBV9
J: TRBJ2-3
DNA: TGTGCCAGCAGCGCTGGGACAGGGCCCGGCACAGATACGCAGTATTTT
CDR3: CASSAGTGPGTDTQYF

D: .
size: .
V: TRBV7-2
J: TRBJ1-2
DNA: TGTGCCAGCAGCTCCCTGGGGAGGGATCGTCTCGTAAACTATGGCTACACCTTC
CDR3: CASSSLGRDRLVNYGYTF

D: .
size: .
V: TRBV7-2
J: TRBJ2-2
DNA: TGTGCCAGCAGCTTAAATAGCGGCCCTGGGCACACCGGGGAGCTGTTTTTT
CDR3: CASSLNSGPGHTGELFF

D: TRBD1
size: .
V: TRBV18
J: TRBJ1-2
DNA: TGTGCCAGCTCCCCCGGGACAGCTAACTATGGCTACACCTTC
CDR3: CASSPGTANYGYTF

D: TRBD2
size: .
V: TRBV4-2
J: TRBJ2-5
DNA: TGTGCCAGCAGCCTTTCCGGTGGGACTAGCGGGAAAGAGACCCAGTACTTC
CDR3: CASSLSGGTSGKETQYF

D: .
size: .
V: TRBV5-5
J: TRBJ2-2
DNA: TGTGCCAGCAGCCGACCCCTGGACGGTGGGAGTAGGGCCGGGGAGCTGTTTTTT
CDR3: CASSRPLDGGSRAGELFF

D: TRBD1
size: .
V: TRBV6-6
J: TRBJ1-1
DNA: TGTGCCAGCACCTATGGGACAGGGGGCGTAGGCACTGAAGCTTTCTTT
CDR3: CASTYGTGGVGTEAFF

D: .
size: .
V: TRBV6-5
J: TRBJ2-7
DNA: TGTGCCAGCAGTTACTCCAGGATCCCGAACGAGCAGTACTTC
CDR3: CASSYSRIPNEQYF

D: TRBD2
size: .
V: TRBV6-8
J: TRBJ2-3
DNA: TGTGCCAGGATGACTAGCGGGAGAGATACGCAGTATTTT
CDR3: CARMTSGRDTQYF

D: .
size: .
V: TRBV14
J: TRBJ1-1
DNA: TGTGCCAGCAGCCAAGATTTCCGGGACTCCCGGGCGAACACTGAAGCTTTCTTT
CDR3: CASSQDFRDSRANTEAFF

D: TRBD2
size: .
V: TRBV5-5
J: TRBJ2-7
DNA: TGTGCCAGCAGCCGCGGGAGTTCCTACGAGCAGTACTTC
CDR3: CASSRGSSYEQYF

D: .
size: few
V: TRBV7-9
J: TRBJ1-1
DNA: TGTGCCAGCAGCCTACTTACGGGAAGCGCCACTGAAGCTTTCTTT
CDR3: CASSLLTGSATEAFF

D: TRBD1
size: once
V: TRBV19
J: TRBJ2-5
DNA: TGTGCCAGTAGTTCCACAGGGGATCGTGAGACCCAGTACTTC
CDR3: CASSSTGDRETQYF

D: TRBD2
size: .
V: TRBV7-6
J: TRBJ2-3
DNA: TGTGCCAGCAGCTTAAGCCGGCGCCTAGCGGGTGGGGATACGCAGTATTTT
CDR3: CASSLSRRLAGGDTQYF

D: TRBD1
size: once
V: TRBV7-9
J: TRBJ1-1
DNA: TGTGCCAGCAGCTTTGGGACAGGGAACACTGAAGCTTTCTTT
CDR3: CASSFGTGNTEAFF

D: TRBD1
size: .
V: TRBV2
J: TRBJ1-2
DNA: TGTGCCAGCAGTGAAGTTGGGACAGGGAACGGCTACACCTTC
CDR3: CASSEVGTGNGYTF

D: TRBD2
size: .
V: TRBV19
J: TRBJ2-1
DNA: TGTGCCAGTAGTATAGGGACTAGCGGGTGGGAGCAGTTCTTC
CDR3: CASSIGTSGWEQFF

D: .
size: .
V: TRBV11-2
J: TRBJ1-2
DNA: TGTGCCAGCAGCTTCGGGGGGGCGGGTGGTAACTATGGCTACACCTTC
CDR3: CASSFGGAGGNYGYTF

D: .
size: .
V: TRBV28
J: TRBJ1-1
DNA: TGTGCCAGCAGTCCGAGGCAGGGTAGGGCTGAAGCTTTCTTT
CDR3: CASSPRQGRAEAFF

D: TRBD2
size: .
V: TRBV11-2
J: TRBJ2-3
DNA: TGTGCCAGCAGCTTGAATAGCGGGAGTAATGCAGATACGCAGTATTTT
CDR3: CASSLNSGSNADTQYF

D: .
size: .
V: TRBV4-3
J: TRBJ1-2
DNA: TGCGCCAGCAGCCAATCTGACAGCGACGATAATGGCTACACCTTC
CDR3: CASSQSDSDDNGYTF

D: TRBD2
size: .
V: TRBV9
J: TRBJ2-2
DNA: TGTGCCAGCAGCGGAGGACTAGCGGGTGCCCCGGGCACCGGGGAGCTGTTTTTT
CDR3: CASSGGLAGAPGTGELFF

D: .
size: .
V: TRBV6-5
J: TRBJ1-4
DNA: TGTGCCAGCAGTTACCCACAGGGCGAGGGTGGCGAAAAACTGTTTTTT
CDR3: CASSYPQGEGGEKLFF

D: TRBD2
size: .
V: TRBV9
J: TRBJ2-5
DNA: TGTGCCAGCAGCATCGGGACTAGCGGACAAGAGACCCAGTACTTC
CDR3: CASSIGTSGQETQYF

D: .
size: .
V: TRBV4-3
J: TRBJ1-1
DNA: TGCGCCAGCAGCCAAGTCGGGGTTAACACTGAAGCTTTCTTT
CDR3: CASSQVGVNTEAFF

D: .
size: .
V: TRBV4-1
J: TRBJ1-2
DNA: TGCGCCAGCAGCCAAGAAGTGGAGAAGGAGAACTATGGCTACACCTTC
CDR3: CASSQEVEKENYGYTF

D: .
size: .
V: TRBV9
J: TRBJ2-5
DNA: TGTGCCAGCAGCGTACTCGGAGGGCCAGAGACCCAGTACTTC
CDR3: CASSVLGGPETQYF

D: .
size: once
V: TRBV28
J: TRBJ2-7
DNA: TGTGCCAGCAGTTTACCCGGCAGGGACTCCTACGAGCAGTACTTC
CDR3: CASSLPGRDSYEQYF

D: TRBD1
size: .
V: TRBV12-5
J: TRBJ1-1
DNA: TGTGCTAGTGGTACACGGACAGGGGTTGTGGCTGAAGCTTTCTTT
CDR3: CASGTRTGVVAEAFF

D: TRBD1
size: .
V: TRBV4-1
J: TRBJ1-4
DNA: TGCGCCAGCAGCCAAGAGCCCCCCGCCTCGGCAGGGGGAAGACTGTTTTTT
CDR3: CASSQEPPASAGGRLFF

D: TRBD1
size: .
V: TRBV7-3
J: TRBJ1-4
DNA: TGTGCCAGCAGCTTATTCGGGGGGACAGGCATCAGTGAAAAACTGTTTTTT
CDR3: CASSLFGGTGISEKLFF

D: .
size: .
V: TRBV6-1
J: TRBJ2-2
DNA: TGTGCCAGCAGTGAACTCCCAGGGAACACCGGGGAGCTGTTTTTT
CDR3: CASSELPGNTGELFF

D: .
size: .
V: TRBV27
J: TRBJ2-7
DNA: TGTGCCAGCAGTTCTCGGCCGGGACTCGAAACCTACGAGCAGTACTTC
CDR3: CASSSRPGLETYEQYF

D: .
size: .
V: TRBV28
J: TRBJ2-3
DNA: TGTGCCAGCAGTTTACAGGGTAAGGGCACAGATACGCAGTATTTT
CDR3: CASSLQGKGTDTQYF

D: .
size: .
V: TRBV6-6
J: TRBJ2-2
DNA: TGTGCCAGCAGTACCAGTTTGAACACCGGGGAGCTGTTTTTT
CDR3: CASSTSLNTGELFF

D: .
size: once
V: TRBV4-1
J: TRBJ1-2
DNA: TGCGCCAGCAGCCAAGTTTCGGGGTCCGACGGCTACACCTTC
CDR3: CASSQVSGSDGYTF

D: TRBD1
size: .
V: TRBV4-3
J: TRBJ2-3
DNA: TGCGCCAGCAGCCAACCGGGACAGGGGTTAGATACGCAGTATTTT
CDR3: CASSQPGQGLDTQYF

D: TRBD1
size: .
V: TRBV4-1
J: TRBJ2-3
DNA: TGCGCCAGCAGCCAAGATGATACAGGGGTGGCAGATACGCAGTATTTT
CDR3: CASSQDDTGVADTQYF

D: TRBD1
size: .
V: TRBV20-1
J: TRBJ2-1
DNA: TGCAGTGCCCTCTGGACAGGGGGCATGTTCTTC
CDR3: CSALWTGGMFF

D: TRBD1
size: .
V: TRBV5-1
J: TRBJ1-1
DNA: TGCGCCAGCAGCTTGGAAGGGACAGGGGGTACGTGGGCTTTCTTT
CDR3: CASSLEGTGGTWAFF

D: .
size: .
V: TRBV4-3
J: TRBJ1-5
DNA: TGCGCCAGCAGCCAGAATGGGGGGGGGCCCCAGCATTTT
CDR3: CASSQNGGGPQHF